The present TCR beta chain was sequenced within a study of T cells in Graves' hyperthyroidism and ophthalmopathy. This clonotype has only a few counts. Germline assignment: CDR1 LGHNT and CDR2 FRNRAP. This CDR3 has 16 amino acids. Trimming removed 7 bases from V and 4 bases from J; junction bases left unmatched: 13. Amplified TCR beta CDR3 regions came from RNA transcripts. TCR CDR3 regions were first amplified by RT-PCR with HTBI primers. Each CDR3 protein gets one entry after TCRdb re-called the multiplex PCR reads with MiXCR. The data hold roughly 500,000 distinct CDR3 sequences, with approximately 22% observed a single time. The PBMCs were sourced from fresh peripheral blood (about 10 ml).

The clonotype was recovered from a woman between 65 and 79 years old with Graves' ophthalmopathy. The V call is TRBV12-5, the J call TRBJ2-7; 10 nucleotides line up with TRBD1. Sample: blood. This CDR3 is CASALILTGGGYEQYF. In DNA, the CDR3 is TGTGCTAGTGCCCTGATACTGACAGGGGGCGGTTACGAGCAGTACTTC.